Below, one T cell receptor beta chain is given with its context. This table comes from immunoSEQ multiplex PCR, and its TCRdb copy is limited to in-frame clones, with some not included. The sample holds 55,000 to 80,000 clones, over 85% seen once. The sample is drawn from a study of technical replicates of blood from several donors. The CDR3 consists of 13 residues. The V gene lost 5 bases and the J gene lost 2 bases, with 9 bases spanning the gap. Germline loops: CDR1 SGHTA, CDR2 FQGNSA. This chain joins TRBV7-2 and TRBJ1-1; a possible D gene is TRBD1 (6 bases). Material for sequencing was PBMCs. The origin of this receptor is a human donor in good health. Some clones in this sample may be carry-over from other donors' samples. This chain's CDR3 is CASSRQENTEAFF. As DNA, the CDR3 is TGTGCCAGCAGCAGACAGGAAAACACTGAAGCTTTCTTT.